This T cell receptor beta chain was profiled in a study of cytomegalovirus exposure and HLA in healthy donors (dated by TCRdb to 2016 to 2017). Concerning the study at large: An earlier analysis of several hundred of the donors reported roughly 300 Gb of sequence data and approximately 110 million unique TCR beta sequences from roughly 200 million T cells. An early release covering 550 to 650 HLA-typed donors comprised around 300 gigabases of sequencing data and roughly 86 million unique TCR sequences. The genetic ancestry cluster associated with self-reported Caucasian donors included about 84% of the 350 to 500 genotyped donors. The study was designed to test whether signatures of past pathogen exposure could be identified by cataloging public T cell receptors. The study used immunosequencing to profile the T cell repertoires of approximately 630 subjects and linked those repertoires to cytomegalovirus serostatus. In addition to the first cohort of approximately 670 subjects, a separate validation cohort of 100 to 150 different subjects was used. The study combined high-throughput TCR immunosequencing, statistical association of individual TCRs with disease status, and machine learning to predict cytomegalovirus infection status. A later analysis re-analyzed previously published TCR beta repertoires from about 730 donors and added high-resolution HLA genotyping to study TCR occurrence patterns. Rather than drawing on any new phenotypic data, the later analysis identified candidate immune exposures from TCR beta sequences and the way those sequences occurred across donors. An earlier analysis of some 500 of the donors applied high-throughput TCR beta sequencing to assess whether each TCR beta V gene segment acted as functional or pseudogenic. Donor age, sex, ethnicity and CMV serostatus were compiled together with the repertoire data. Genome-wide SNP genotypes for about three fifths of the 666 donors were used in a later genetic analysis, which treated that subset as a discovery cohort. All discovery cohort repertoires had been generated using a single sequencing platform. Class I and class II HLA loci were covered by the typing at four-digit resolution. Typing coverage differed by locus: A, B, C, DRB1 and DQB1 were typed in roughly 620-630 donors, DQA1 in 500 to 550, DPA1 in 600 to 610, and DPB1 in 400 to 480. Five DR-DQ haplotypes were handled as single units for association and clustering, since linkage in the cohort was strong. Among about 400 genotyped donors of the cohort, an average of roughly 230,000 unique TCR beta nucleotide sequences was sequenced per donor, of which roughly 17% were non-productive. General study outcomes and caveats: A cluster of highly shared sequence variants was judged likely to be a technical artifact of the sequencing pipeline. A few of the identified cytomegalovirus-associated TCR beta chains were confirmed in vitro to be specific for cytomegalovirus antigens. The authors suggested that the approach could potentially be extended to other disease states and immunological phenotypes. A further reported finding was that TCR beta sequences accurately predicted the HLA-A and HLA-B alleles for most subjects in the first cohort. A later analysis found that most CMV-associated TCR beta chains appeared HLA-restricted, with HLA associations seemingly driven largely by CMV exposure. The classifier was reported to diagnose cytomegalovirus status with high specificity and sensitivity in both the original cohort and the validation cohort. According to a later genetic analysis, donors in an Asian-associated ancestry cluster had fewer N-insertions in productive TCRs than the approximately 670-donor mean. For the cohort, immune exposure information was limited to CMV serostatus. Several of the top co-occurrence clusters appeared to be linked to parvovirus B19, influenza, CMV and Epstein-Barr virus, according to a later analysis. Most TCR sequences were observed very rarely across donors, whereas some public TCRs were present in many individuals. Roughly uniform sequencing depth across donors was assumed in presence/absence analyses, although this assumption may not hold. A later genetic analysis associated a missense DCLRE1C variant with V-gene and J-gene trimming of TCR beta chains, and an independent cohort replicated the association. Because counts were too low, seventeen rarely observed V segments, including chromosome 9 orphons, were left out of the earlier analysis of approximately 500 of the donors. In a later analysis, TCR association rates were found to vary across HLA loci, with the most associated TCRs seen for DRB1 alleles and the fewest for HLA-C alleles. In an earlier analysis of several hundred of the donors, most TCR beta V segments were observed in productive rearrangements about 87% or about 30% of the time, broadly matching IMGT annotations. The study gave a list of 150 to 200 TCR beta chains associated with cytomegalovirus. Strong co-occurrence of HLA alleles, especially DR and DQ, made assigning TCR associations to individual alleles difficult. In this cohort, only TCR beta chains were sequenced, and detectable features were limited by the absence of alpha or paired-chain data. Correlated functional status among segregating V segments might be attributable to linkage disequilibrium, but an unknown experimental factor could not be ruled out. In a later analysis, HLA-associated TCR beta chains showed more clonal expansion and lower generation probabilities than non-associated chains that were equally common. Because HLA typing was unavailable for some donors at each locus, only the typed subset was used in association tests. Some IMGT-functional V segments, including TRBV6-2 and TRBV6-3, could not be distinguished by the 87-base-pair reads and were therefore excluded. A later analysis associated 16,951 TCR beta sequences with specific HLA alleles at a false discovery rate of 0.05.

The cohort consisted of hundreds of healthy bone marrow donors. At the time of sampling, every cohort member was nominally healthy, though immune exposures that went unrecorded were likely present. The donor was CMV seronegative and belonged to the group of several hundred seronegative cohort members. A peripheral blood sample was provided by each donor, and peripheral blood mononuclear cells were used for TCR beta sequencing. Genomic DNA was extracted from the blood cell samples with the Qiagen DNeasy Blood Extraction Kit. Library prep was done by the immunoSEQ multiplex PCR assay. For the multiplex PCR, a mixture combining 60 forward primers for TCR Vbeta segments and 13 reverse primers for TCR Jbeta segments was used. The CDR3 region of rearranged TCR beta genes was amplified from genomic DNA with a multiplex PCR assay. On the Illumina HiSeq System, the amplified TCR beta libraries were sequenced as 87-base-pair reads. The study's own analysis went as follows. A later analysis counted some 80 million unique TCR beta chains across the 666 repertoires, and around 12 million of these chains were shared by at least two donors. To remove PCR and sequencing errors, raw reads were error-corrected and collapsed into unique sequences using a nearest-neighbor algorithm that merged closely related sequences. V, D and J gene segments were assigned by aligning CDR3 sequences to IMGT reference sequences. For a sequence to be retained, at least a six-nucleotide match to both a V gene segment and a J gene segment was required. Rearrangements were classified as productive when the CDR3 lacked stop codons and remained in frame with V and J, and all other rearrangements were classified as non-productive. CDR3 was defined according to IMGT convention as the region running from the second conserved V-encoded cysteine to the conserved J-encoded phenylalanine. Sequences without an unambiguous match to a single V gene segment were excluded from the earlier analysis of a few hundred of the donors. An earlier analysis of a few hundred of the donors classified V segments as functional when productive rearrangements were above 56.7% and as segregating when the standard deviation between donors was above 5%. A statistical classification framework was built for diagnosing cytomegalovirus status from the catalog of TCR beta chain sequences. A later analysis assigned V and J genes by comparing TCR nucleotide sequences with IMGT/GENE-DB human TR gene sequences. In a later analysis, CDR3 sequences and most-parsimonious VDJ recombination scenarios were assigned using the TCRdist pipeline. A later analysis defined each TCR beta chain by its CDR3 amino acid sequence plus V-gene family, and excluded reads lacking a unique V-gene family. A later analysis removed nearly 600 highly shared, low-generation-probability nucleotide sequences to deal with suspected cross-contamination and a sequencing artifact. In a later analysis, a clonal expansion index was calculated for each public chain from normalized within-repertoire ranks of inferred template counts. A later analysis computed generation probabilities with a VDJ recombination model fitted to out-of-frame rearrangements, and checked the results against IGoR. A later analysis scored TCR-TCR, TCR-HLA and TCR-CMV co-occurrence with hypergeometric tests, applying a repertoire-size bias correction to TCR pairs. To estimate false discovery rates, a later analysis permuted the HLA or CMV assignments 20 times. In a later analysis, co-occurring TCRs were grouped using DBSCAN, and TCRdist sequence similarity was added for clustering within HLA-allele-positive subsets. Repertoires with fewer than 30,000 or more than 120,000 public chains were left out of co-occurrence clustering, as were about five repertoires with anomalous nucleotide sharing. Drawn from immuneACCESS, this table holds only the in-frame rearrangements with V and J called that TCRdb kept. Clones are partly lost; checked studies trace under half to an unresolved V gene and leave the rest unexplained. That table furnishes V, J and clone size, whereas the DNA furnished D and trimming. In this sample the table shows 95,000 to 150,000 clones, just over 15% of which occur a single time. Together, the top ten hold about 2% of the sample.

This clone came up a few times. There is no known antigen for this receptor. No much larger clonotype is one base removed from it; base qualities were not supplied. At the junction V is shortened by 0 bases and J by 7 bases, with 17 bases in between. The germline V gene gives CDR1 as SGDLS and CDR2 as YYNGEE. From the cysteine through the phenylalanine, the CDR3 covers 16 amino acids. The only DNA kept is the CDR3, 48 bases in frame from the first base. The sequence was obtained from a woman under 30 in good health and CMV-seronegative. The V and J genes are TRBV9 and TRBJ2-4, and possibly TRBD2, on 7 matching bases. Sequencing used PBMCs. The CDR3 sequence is CASSVEGGGGLNIQYF. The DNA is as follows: TGTGCCAGCAGCGTAGAAGGTGGGGGGGGCCTCAACATTCAGTACTTC.